This record looks at one TCR beta chain sequence and its context. Antigen unknown. These data are taken from a study of T cell responses to AZD1222 COVID-19 vaccine. Study-wide results and caveats: Regions 160-218 and 743-854 held dominance among vaccine-associated CD4 TCRs, which spanned spike. Targeting of unmutated variant regions was reportedly seen in nearly half of spike-specific TCRs. After two AZD1222 doses, spike-specific TCR breadth and depth rose versus day 0. It should be noted that donors were predominantly white British and more often female, and clonal diversity was possibly underestimated.

CDR3 size: 13 residues. Assay used: immunoSEQ multiplex PCR; TCRdb lists only in-frame clones, some missing. The sample carries about 97,000 clones, roughly 88% recorded once. The chain links TRBV21-1 to TRBJ1-5. TRBV21-1 is a known pseudogene. The sample consisted of peripheral blood, taken on day 0 of AZD1222 vaccination. The receptor was derived from an adult in good health. The CDR3 region has the DNA TGTGCCAGCAGCATTCATGGTGGGCAGCCCCAGCATTTT. Amino acids: CASSIHGGQPQHF.